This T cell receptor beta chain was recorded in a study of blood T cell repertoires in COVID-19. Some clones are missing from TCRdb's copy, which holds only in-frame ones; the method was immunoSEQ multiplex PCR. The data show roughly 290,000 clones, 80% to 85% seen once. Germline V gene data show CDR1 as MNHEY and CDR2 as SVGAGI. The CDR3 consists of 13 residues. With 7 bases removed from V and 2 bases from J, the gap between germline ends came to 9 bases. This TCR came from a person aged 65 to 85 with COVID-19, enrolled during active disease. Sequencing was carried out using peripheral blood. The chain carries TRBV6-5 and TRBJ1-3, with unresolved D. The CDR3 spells CASTRTPGNTIYF. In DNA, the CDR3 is TGTGCCAGCACCAGGACTCCTGGAAACACCATATATTTT.